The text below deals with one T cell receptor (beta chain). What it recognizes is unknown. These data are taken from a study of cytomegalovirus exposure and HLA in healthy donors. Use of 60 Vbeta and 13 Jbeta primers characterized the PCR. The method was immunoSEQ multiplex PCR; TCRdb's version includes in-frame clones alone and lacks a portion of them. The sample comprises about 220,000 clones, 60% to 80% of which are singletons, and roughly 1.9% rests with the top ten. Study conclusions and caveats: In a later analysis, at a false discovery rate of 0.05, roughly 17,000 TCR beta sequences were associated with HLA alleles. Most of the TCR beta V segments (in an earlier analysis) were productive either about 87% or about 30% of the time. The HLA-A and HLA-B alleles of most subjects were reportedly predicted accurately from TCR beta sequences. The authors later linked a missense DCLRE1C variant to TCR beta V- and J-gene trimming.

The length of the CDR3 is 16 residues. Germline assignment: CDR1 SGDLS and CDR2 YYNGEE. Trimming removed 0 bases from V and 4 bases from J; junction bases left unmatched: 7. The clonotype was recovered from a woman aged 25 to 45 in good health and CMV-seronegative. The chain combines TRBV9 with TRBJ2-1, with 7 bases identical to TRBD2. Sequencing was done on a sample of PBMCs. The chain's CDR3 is CASSVDDGRLYNEQFF. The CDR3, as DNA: TGTGCCAGCAGCGTAGACGACGGGAGGTTATACAATGAGCAGTTCTTC.